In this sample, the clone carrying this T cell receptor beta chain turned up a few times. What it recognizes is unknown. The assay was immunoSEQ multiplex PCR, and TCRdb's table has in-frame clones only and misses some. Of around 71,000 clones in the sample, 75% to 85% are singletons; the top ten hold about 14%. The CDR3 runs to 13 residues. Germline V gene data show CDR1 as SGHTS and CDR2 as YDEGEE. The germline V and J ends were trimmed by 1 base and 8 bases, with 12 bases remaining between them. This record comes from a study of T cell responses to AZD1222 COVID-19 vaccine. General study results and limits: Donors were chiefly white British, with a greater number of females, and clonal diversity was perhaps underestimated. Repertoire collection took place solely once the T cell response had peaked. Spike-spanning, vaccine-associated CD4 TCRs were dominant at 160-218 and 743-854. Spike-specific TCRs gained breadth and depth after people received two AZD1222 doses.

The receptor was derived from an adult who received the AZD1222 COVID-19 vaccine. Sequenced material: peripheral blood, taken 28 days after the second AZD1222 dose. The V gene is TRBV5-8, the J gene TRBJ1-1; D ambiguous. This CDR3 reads CASSLKVSPEAFF. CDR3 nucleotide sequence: TGTGCCAGCAGCTTGAAGGTCAGCCCAGAAGCTTTCTTT. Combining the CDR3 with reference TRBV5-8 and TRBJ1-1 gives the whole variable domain EAGVTQSPTHLIKTRGQQATLRCSPISGHTSVYWYQQALGLGLQFLLWYDEGEERNRGNFPPRFSGRQFPNYSSELNVNALELEDSALYLCASSLKVSPEAFFGQGTRLTVV.